This T cell receptor beta chain stems from a study of blood T cell repertoires in COVID-19. Turning to the study itself: Specimens from acute and convalescent COVID-19 originated in the United States, Italy and Spain. PBMCs, B-cell-depleted T cells, or T cells were the source of the cDNA or gDNA that made up the material.

Original methodology: Estimation of nucleated cell counts was performed using reference gene primer amplification. Repertoires were generated with immunoSEQ multiplex PCR, while TCRdb's copy carries only in-frame clones and drops some. V, J and clone size were drawn from that table, and D and trimming were deduced from the DNA. This table holds about 110,000 clones, approximately 88% found once. V shed 0 bases and J shed 8 bases, with 5 bases lying between them. From germline, CDR1 is SGDLS and CDR2 YYNGEE. The CDR3 has 11 amino acids. This sequence joins TRBV9 and TRBJ1-2, with D uncertain. Sequencing used peripheral blood. This TCR came from a man between 45 and 60 years old with active or convalescent COVID-19. CDR3 amino acids: CASSVGGGYTF. The CDR3 bases are TGTGCCAGCAGCGTAGGTGGCGGCTACACCTTC.